These T cell receptor beta chains were read from a single sample in a study of blood T cell repertoires in COVID-19. Sequencing was performed with immunoSEQ multiplex PCR; in TCRdb, only in-frame clones are kept and a portion is missing. The sample lists around 430,000 clones, approximately 90% occurring once. Material for sequencing was peripheral blood. The receptors shown here come from a woman aged 50 to 60 with COVID-19, enrolled during active disease. Both conserved end residues are part of each CDR3.

v_gene: TRBV5-1
j_gene: TRBJ2-7
CDR3aa: CASSLESSGGSYEQYF

v_gene: TRBV7-9
j_gene: TRBJ2-6
CDR3aa: CASSLASRRGGGGANVLTF

v_gene: TRBV4-1
j_gene: TRBJ2-3
CDR3aa: CASSQGVGVWDTQYF

v_gene: TRBV3-1/TRBV3-2
j_gene: TRBJ2-1
CDR3aa: CASSHSPPSSYNEQFF

v_gene: TRBV11-3
j_gene: TRBJ2-7
CDR3aa: CASSRDSIKQYF

v_gene: TRBV4-1
j_gene: TRBJ2-7
CDR3aa: CASSHRDRGYEQYF

v_gene: TRBV30
j_gene: TRBJ1-1
CDR3aa: CAWSVGLRTEAFF

v_gene: TRBV5-6
j_gene: TRBJ2-3
CDR3aa: CASHGGTGVRDTQYF

v_gene: TRBV7-6
j_gene: TRBJ1-1
CDR3aa: CASSLGTASNTEAFF

v_gene: TRBV5-4
j_gene: TRBJ1-2
CDR3aa: CASSTLGVITF

v_gene: TRBV5-4
j_gene: TRBJ2-5
CDR3aa: CASSLEGPEGETQYF

v_gene: TRBV28
j_gene: TRBJ1-2
CDR3aa: CASSSPAGGAPNYGYTF

v_gene: TRBV5-4
j_gene: TRBJ1-2
CDR3aa: CASSSGRRDIGRDGYTF

v_gene: TRBV2
j_gene: TRBJ1-1
CDR3aa: CASTEGITSEAFF

v_gene: TRBV3-1/TRBV3-2
j_gene: TRBJ1-5
CDR3aa: CASSQGRGQPQHF

v_gene: TRBV5-1
j_gene: TRBJ1-1
CDR3aa: CASSWGGTEAFF

v_gene: TRBV5-1
j_gene: TRBJ2-5
CDR3aa: CASSLVLPEETQYF

v_gene: TRBV9
j_gene: TRBJ1-6
CDR3aa: CASSGSSYNSPLHF

v_gene: TRBV2
j_gene: TRBJ1-3
CDR3aa: CASSELPGNTIYF

v_gene: TRBV2
j_gene: TRBJ1-5
CDR3aa: CASSGGGQVNQPQHF

v_gene: TRBV27
j_gene: TRBJ2-7
CDR3aa: CASSSLSYEQYF

v_gene: TRBV6-1
j_gene: TRBJ1-3
CDR3aa: CASSDRGQGNTIYF

v_gene: TRBV10-3
j_gene: TRBJ2-6
CDR3aa: CAITGSSGANVLTF